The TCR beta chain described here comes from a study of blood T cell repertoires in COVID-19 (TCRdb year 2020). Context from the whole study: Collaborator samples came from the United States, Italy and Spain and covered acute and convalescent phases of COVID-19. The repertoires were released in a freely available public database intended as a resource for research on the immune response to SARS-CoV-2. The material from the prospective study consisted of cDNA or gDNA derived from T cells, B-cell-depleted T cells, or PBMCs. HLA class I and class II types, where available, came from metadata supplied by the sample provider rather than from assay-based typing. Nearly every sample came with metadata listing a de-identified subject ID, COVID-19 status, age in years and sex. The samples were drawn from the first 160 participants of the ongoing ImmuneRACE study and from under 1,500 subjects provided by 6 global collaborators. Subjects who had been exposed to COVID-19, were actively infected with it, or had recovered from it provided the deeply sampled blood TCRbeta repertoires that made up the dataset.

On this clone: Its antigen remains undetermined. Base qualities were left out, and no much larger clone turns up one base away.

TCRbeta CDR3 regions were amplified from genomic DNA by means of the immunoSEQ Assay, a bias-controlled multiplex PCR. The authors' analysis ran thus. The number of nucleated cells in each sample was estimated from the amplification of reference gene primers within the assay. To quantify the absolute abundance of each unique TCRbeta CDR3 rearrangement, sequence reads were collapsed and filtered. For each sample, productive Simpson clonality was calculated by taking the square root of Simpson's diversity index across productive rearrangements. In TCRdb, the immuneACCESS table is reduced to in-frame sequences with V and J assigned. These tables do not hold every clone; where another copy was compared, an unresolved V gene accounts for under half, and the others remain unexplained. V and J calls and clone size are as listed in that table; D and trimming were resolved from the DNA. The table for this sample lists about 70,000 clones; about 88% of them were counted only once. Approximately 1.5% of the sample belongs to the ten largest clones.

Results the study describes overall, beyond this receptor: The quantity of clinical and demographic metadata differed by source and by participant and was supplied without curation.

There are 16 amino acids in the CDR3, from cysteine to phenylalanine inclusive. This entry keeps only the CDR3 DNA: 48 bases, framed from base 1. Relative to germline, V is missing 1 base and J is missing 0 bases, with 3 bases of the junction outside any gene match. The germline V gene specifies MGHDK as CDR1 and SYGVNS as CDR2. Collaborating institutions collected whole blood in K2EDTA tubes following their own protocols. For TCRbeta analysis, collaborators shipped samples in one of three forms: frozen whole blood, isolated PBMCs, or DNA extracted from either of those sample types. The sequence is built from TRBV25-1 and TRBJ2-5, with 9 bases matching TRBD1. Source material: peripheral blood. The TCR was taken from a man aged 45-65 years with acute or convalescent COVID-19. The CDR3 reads CASSELDRGNQETQYF. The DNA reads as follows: TGTGCCAGCAGTGAATTAGACAGGGGGAACCAAGAGACCCAGTACTTC.